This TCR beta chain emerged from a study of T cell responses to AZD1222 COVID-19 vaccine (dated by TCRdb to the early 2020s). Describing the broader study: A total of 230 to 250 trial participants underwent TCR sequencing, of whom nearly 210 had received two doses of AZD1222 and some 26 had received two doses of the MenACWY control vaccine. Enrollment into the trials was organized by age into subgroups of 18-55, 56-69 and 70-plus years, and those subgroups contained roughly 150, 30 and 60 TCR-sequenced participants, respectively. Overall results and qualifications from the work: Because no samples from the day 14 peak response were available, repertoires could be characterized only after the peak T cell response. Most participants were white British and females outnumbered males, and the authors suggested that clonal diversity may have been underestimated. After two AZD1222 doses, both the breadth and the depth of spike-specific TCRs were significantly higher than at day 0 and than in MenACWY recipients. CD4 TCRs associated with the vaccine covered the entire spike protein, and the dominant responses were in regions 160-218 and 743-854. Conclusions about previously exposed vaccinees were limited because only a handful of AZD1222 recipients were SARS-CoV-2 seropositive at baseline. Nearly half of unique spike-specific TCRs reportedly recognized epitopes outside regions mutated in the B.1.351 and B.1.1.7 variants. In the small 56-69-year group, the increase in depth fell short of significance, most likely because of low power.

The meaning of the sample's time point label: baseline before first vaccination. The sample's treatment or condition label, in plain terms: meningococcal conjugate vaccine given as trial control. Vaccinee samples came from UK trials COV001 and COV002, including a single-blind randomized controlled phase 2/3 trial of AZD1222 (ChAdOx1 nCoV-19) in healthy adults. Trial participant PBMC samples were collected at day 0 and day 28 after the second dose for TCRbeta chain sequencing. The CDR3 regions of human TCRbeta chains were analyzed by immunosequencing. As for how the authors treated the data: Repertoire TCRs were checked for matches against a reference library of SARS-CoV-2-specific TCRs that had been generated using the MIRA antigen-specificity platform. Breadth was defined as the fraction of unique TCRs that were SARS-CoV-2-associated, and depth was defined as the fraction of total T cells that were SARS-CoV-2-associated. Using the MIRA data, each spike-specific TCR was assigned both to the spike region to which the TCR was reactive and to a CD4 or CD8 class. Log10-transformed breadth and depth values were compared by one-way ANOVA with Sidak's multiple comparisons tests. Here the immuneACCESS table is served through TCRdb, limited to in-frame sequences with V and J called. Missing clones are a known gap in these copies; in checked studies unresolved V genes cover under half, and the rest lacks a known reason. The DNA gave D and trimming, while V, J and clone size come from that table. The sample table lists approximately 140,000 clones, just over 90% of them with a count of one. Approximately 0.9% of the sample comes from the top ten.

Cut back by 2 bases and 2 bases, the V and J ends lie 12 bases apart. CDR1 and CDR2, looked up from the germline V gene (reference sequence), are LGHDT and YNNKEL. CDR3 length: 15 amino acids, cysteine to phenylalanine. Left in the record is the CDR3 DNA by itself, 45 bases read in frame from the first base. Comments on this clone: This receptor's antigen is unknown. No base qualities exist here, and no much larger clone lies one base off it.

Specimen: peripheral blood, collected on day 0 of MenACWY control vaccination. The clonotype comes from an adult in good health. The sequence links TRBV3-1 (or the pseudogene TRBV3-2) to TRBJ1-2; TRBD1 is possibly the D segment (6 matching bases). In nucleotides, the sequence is TGTGCCAGCAGCCAACGACAGGTGGCGAACTATGGCTACACCTTC. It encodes CASSQRQVANYGYTF.